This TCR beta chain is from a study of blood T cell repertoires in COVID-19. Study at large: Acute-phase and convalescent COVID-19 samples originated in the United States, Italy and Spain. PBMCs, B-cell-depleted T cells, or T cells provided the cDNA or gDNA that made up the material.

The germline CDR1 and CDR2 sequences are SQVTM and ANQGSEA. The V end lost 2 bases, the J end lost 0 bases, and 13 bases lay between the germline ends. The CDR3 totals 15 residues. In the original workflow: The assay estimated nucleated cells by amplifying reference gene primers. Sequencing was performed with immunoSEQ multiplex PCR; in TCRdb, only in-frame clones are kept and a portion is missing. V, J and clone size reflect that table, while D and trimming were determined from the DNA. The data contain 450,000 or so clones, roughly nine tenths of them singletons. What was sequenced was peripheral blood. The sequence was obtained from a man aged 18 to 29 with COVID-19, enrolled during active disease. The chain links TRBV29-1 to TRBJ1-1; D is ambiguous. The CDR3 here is CSVETRLRVNTEAFF. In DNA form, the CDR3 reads TGCAGCGTTGAAACCCGCTTAAGAGTGAACACTGAAGCTTTCTTT.